One T cell receptor beta chain is described in this entry. The antigen remains undetermined. TCRdb's copy holds only in-frame clones and misses some; the assay was immunoSEQ multiplex PCR. The table includes more than 95,000 clones, 93% detected once. The CDR3 has 14 amino acids. V shed 8 bases and J 13 bases; nucleotides not matched to a gene: 15. From germline, CDR1 is MNHEY and CDR2 SMNVEV (reference sequence). The sample originates from a study of siplizumab effects on memory and regulatory T cells. Study results and caveats: Memory T cells appeared less diverse than naive cells, which seemed to contribute substantially to alloresponse.

J is TRBJ2-2 and V is TRBV27; 8 nucleotides match TRBD1. Input material: Tregs sorted from blood. This TCR derives from a human donor in good health. The CDR3: CASRPGQVPSGLFF. DNA of the CDR3: TGTGCCAGCCGACCGGGACAGGTTCCCTCCGGGCTGTTTTTT.